A selection of T cell receptor beta chains follows, all from one sample in a study of Ad26.COV2.S vaccination and SARS-CoV-2 variants. The table came from immunoSEQ multiplex PCR; TCRdb's copy has only in-frame clones and leaves some out. The table lists about 480,000 clones, around 88% of them singletons, with over 10% in the top ten. Sequenced material: peripheral blood, taken in a trial of Ad26.COV2.S vaccine versus placebo. The receptors were sampled from a person between 18 and 60 years old who received the Ad26.COV2.S COVID-19 vaccine or a placebo. Each CDR3 is given with its conserved first and last residue. Fields, in order: D gene, J gene, clone size, V gene, CDR3 protein, CDR3 DNA. A D gene is named only where the DNA matches it firmly. Clone size, where shown, is once, few, many, or a class for clones that have expanded.

d_gene: TRBD2
j_gene: TRBJ2-5
abundance: .
v_gene: TRBV5-1
CDR3aa: CASSLVASGRGETQYF
CDR3nt: TGCGCCAGCAGCTTGGTTGCGAGCGGGAGGGGAGAGACCCAGTACTTC

d_gene: .
j_gene: TRBJ1-1
abundance: .
v_gene: TRBV6-6
CDR3aa: CASSRRGRMNTEAFF
CDR3nt: TGTGCCAGCTCCCGTCGCGGACGGATGAACACTGAAGCTTTCTTT

d_gene: TRBD2
j_gene: TRBJ2-5
abundance: .
v_gene: TRBV7-2
CDR3aa: CASSLAGTRETQYF
CDR3nt: TGTGCCAGCAGCTTAGCCGGGACTAGGGAGACCCAGTACTTC

d_gene: .
j_gene: TRBJ2-2
abundance: .
v_gene: TRBV3-1/TRBV3-2
CDR3aa: CASSQARVGTGELFF
CDR3nt: TGTGCCAGCAGCCAAGCCCGGGTCGGCACCGGGGAGCTGTTTTTT

d_gene: .
j_gene: TRBJ1-1
abundance: .
v_gene: TRBV5-5
CDR3aa: CASSLVQGGSEAFF
CDR3nt: TGTGCCAGCAGCTTGGTCCAGGGTGGCTCTGAAGCTTTCTTT

d_gene: .
j_gene: TRBJ1-1
abundance: .
v_gene: TRBV27
CDR3aa: CASSLSGWTEAFF
CDR3nt: TGTGCCAGCAGTTTATCAGGGTGGACTGAAGCTTTCTTT

d_gene: .
j_gene: TRBJ1-1
abundance: .
v_gene: TRBV11-3
CDR3aa: CASSLERDTEAFF
CDR3nt: TGTGCCAGCAGCTTAGAGCGTGACACTGAAGCTTTCTTT

d_gene: .
j_gene: TRBJ2-5
abundance: .
v_gene: TRBV5-1
CDR3aa: CASSLQTLQETQYF
CDR3nt: TGCGCCAGCAGCTTACAGACTCTCCAAGAGACCCAGTACTTC

d_gene: TRBD1
j_gene: TRBJ2-3
abundance: .
v_gene: TRBV7-9
CDR3aa: CASSSRQGARTDTQYF
CDR3nt: TGTGCCAGCAGCTCTAGACAGGGGGCGAGGACAGATACGCAGTATTTT

d_gene: .
j_gene: TRBJ2-7
abundance: .
v_gene: TRBV19
CDR3aa: CASRPGAKAEQYF
CDR3nt: TGTGCCAGTCGCCCCGGGGCAAAGGCGGAGCAGTACTTC

d_gene: .
j_gene: TRBJ2-5
abundance: .
v_gene: TRBV7-3
CDR3aa: CASSLGGGQETQYF
CDR3nt: TGTGCCAGCAGCTTAGGGGGCGGGCAAGAGACCCAGTACTTC

d_gene: .
j_gene: TRBJ2-2
abundance: .
v_gene: TRBV19
CDR3aa: CASSPTRANTGELFF
CDR3nt: TGTGCCAGTAGCCCTACTCGCGCGAACACCGGGGAGCTGTTTTTT

d_gene: .
j_gene: TRBJ2-2
abundance: .
v_gene: TRBV5-1
CDR3aa: CASSPTPSRAGELFF
CDR3nt: TGCGCCAGCAGCCCCACCCCTTCCAGGGCGGGGGAGCTGTTTTTT

d_gene: TRBD2
j_gene: TRBJ2-1
abundance: .
v_gene: TRBV11-3
CDR3aa: CASSLRVAGGHEQFF
CDR3nt: TGTGCCAGCAGCCTCCGGGTAGCGGGAGGCCACGAGCAGTTCTTC

d_gene: TRBD1
j_gene: TRBJ1-1
abundance: .
v_gene: TRBV29-1
CDR3aa: CSSRQGTEAFF
CDR3nt: TGCAGCTCCAGACAGGGAACTGAAGCTTTCTTT

d_gene: .
j_gene: TRBJ1-1
abundance: .
v_gene: TRBV19
CDR3aa: CASSITRGRSTEAFF
CDR3nt: TGTGCCAGTAGTATTACCCGAGGCAGGAGCACTGAAGCTTTCTTT

d_gene: TRBD2
j_gene: TRBJ2-3
abundance: .
v_gene: TRBV19
CDR3aa: CASTETSGSADTQYF
CDR3nt: TGTGCCAGTACCGAGACTAGCGGGAGTGCAGATACGCAGTATTTT

d_gene: .
j_gene: TRBJ1-4
abundance: .
v_gene: TRBV7-8
CDR3aa: CASSPLANEKLFF
CDR3nt: TGTGCCAGCAGCCCCCTGGCTAATGAAAAACTGTTTTTT

d_gene: TRBD2
j_gene: TRBJ2-7
abundance: .
v_gene: TRBV28
CDR3aa: CASSHRLAGPTYEQYF
CDR3nt: TGTGCCAGCAGTCACCGACTAGCAGGACCGACTTACGAGCAGTACTTC

d_gene: .
j_gene: TRBJ1-2
abundance: once
v_gene: TRBV24-1
CDR3aa: CATSDLAFNYGYTF
CDR3nt: TGTGCCACCAGTGATTTAGCCTTTAACTATGGCTACACCTTC

d_gene: .
j_gene: TRBJ2-3
abundance: .
v_gene: TRBV3-1/TRBV3-2
CDR3aa: CASSQDQLGTDTQYF
CDR3nt: TGTGCCAGCAGCCAAGATCAACTGGGGACAGATACGCAGTATTTT

d_gene: .
j_gene: TRBJ1-1
abundance: .
v_gene: TRBV18
CDR3aa: CASSPGASEAFF
CDR3nt: TGTGCCAGCTCACCAGGGGCATCTGAAGCTTTCTTT

d_gene: .
j_gene: TRBJ1-6
abundance: .
v_gene: TRBV3-1/TRBV3-2
CDR3aa: CASSPRASYNSPLHF
CDR3nt: TGTGCCAGCAGCCCCCGCGCCTCCTATAATTCACCCCTCCACTTT

d_gene: TRBD2
j_gene: TRBJ2-7
abundance: .
v_gene: TRBV10-2
CDR3aa: CASKGPSGGGILSSYEQYF
CDR3nt: TGCGCCAGCAAAGGACCTTCGGGGGGGGGCATTCTAAGCTCCTACGAGCAGTACTTC